This TCR beta chain was recorded in a study of Ad26.COV2.S vaccination and SARS-CoV-2 variants. Study-wide background: The donor was enrolled in the Ad26.COV2.S arm of the COV1001 trial. Ad26.COV2.S given intramuscularly, once or twice 56 days apart.

Treatment defined: roughly 18 received Ad26.COV2.S at low or high dose, single or two shots; about 5 received placebo; per-sample allocation not given. On day 63 after the first injection, vaccine and placebo recipients gave samples. The donor's status was that of an adult aged 18-55 years in Boston. Built on an Ad26 vector, the vaccine expressed Wuhan-strain SARS-CoV-2 spike. Using immunoSEQ multiplex PCR, the repertoire was profiled, and TCRdb retains in-frame clones only, with some absent. The table shows approximately 460,000 clones, with approximately 90% occurring only once. This material consisted of peripheral blood, taken in a trial of Ad26.COV2.S vaccine versus placebo. The TCR sequence derives from a person aged 18-60 years who received the Ad26.COV2.S COVID-19 vaccine or a placebo.

This CDR3 reads CASSPRGSNYGYTF. CDR3 coding DNA: TGTGCCAGCAGCCCCAGGGGATCGAACTATGGCTACACCTTC. The genes are TRBV5-5 and TRBJ1-2; perhaps TRBD1 as D (6 bases). Trimming cost V 4 bases and J 2 bases, with 12 bases left between them. The CDR3 contains 14 residues. Germline V gives CDR1 SGHKS, CDR2 YYEKEE (reference sequence).